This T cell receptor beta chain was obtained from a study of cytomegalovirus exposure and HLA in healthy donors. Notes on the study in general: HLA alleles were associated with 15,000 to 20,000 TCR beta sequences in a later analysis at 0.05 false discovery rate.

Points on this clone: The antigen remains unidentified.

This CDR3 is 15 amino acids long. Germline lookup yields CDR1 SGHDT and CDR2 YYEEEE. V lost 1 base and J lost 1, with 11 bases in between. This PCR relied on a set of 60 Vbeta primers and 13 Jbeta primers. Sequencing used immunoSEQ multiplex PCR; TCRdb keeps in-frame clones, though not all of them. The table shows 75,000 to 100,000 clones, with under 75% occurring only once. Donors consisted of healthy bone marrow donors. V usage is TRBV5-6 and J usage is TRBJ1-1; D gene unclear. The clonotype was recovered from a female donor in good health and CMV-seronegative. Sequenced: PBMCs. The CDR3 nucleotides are TGTGCCAGCAGCTTGCCCGGCCAGGCGAACACTGAAGCTTTCTTT. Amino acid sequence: CASSLPGQANTEAFF.